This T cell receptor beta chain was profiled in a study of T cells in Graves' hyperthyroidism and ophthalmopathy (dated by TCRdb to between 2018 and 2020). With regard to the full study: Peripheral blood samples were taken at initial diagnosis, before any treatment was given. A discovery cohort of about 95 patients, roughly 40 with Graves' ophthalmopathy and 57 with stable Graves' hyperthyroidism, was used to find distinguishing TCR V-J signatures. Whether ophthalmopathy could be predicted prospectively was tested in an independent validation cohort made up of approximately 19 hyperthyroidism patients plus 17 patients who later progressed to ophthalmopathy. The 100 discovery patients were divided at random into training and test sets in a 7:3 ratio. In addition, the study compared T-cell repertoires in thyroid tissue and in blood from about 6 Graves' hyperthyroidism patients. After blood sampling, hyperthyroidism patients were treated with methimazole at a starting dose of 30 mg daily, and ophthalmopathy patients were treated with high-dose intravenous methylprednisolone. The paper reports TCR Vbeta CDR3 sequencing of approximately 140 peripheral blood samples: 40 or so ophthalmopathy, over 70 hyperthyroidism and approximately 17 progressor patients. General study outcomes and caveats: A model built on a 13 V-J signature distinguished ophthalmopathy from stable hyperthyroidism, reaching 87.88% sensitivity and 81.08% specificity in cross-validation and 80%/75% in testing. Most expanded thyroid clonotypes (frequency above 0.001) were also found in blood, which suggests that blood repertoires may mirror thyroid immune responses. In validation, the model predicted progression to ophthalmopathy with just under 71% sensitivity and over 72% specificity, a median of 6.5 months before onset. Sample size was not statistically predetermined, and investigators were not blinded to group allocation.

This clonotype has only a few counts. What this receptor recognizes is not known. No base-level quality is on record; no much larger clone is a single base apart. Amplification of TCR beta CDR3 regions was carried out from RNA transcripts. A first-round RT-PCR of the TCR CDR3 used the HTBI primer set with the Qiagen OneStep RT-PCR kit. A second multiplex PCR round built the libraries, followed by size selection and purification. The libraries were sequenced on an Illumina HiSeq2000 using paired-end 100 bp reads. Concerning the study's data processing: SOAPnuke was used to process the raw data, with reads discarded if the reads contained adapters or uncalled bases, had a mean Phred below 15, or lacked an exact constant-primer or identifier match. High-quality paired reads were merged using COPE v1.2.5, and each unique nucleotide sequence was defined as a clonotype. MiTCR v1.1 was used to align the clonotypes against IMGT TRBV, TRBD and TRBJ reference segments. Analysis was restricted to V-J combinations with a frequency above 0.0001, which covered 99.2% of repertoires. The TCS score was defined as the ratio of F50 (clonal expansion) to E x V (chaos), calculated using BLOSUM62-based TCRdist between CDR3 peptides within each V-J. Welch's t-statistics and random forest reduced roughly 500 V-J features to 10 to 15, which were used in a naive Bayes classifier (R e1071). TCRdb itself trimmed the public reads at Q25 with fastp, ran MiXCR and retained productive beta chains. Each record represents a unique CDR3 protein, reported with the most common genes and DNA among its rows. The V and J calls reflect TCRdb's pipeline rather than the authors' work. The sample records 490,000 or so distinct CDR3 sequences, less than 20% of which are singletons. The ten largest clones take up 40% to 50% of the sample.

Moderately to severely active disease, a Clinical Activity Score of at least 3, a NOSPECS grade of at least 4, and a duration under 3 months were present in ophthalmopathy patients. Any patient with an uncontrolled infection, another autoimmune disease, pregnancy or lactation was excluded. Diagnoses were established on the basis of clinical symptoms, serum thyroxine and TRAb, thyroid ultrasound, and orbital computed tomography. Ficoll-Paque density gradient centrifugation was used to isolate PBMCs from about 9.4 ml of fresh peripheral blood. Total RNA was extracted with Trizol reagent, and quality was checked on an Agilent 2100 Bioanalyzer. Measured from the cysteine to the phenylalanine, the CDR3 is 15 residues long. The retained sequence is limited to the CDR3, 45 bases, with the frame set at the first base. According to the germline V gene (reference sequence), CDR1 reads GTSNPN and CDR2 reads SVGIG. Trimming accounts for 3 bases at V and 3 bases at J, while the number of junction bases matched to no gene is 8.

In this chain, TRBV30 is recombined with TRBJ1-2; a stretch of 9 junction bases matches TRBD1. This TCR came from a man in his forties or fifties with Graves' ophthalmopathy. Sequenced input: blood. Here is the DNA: TGTGCCTGGAGAGACTACAGGGGGCAAGACTATGGCTACACCTTC. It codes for CAWRDYRGQDYGYTF.